This entry concerns a single T cell receptor beta chain. Antigen specificity is unknown. These data originate in a study of memory CD4+ T cells and cytomegalovirus serostatus. Findings of the study overall: Repertoires predicted CMV serostatus with median bootstrapped AUC of 0.95. About 40% of the roughly 150 known CMV-associated TCRbeta sequences appeared in CD4+ memory. Suggested: most of the CMV-linked TCR signature lies in CD4+ memory cells.

Single viable CD3+CD4+CD8-CD45RO+ cells were sorted as the memory CD4+ T cells. After thawing, CD4+ T cells were positively selected. Generated by immunoSEQ multiplex PCR, the TCRdb table keeps only in-frame clones and is missing some. The table records approximately 27,000 clones, 75% to 80% of them present only once. This CDR3 has 15 residues. Germline V lookup: CDR1 SGHVS, CDR2 FQNEAQ. Trimming removed 5 bases from V and 11 bases from J; junction bases left unmatched: 12. Sequencing was carried out using memory CD4+ T cells from blood. The origin of this receptor is an adult in good health and CMV-seronegative. This chain links TRBV7-8 with TRBJ1-5; 10 nucleotides align to TRBD1. The CDR3 here is CASSPGPGQGMAQHF. In DNA, the CDR3 is TGTGCCAGCAGCCCGGGACCGGGACAGGGGATGGCCCAGCATTTT.